This entry concerns a single TCR beta chain. The antigen it binds to is not known. Per-base qualities were not stored, and no clone one base away is much larger. These data come from a study of tumor-infiltrating lymphocytes in localized non-small cell lung cancer (dated by TCRdb to the early 2020s). About the investigation overall: The cohort covered several histologies, both smokers and never-smokers, and patients whose samples were collected after neoadjuvant chemotherapy. From each patient came resected tumor tissue plus uninvolved lung tissue from that same patient, and the uninvolved lung tissue was described as non-adjacent to the tumor. The same patients underwent several integrated assays, with TCR sequencing performed together with flow cytometry, multiplex immunofluorescence, RNA-seq, exome sequencing and proteomics. The overall ICON cohort comprised 150 surgical patients with localized non-small cell lung cancer whose tumors were resected. The paired tumor versus uninvolved lung comparison of immunoSEQ T-cell fraction included fewer than 65 patients.

TCR sequencing with the immunoSEQ assay provided the T-cell fraction in tumor and uninvolved lung tissue. As for how the authors treated the data: For survival analysis, patients were divided into high (upper tertile) and low (lower two tertiles) T-cell fraction groups, which were compared by log-rank test. A signed-rank test was used to check for differences in T-cell fraction between paired tumor and uninvolved lung. In its TCRdb copy, this immuneACCESS table keeps in-frame sequences only and misses some clones. Where compared with another copy, unresolved V genes explain less than half of these, and the others have no known cause. The V and J calls and clone size were taken over from that table, and D and trimming were inferred from the DNA. The sample has 13,000 or so clones on record, around 79% of them singletons. The ten top clones hold 12% of the sample. What the study reported, not specific to this receptor: TCR-derived T-cell fraction did not differ between the flow cytometry-defined immunotypes IM1 (good prognosis) and IM2 (poor prognosis). In line with immunofluorescence CD3 counts, TCRbeta sequencing supported higher T cell infiltration in tumors compared with uninvolved lung tissue. Recurrence-free survival showed no association with tumor T-cell fraction from TCR sequencing (p = 0.61). Assay coverage differed among patients according to how much tissue was available, so only a subset of the cohort had TCR sequencing. Because different assays used different pieces of the same tissue, technical variation could not be distinguished from intratumor heterogeneity.

ICON enrollment began in the first half of 2016, and the last patient was enrolled in 2018. In a subcohort of 70 to 95 patients, fresh tumor and matched uninvolved tissue were collected for in-depth immune analyses, with TCR sequencing among those analyses. DNA for TCR sequencing was isolated from bulk tissue, and no cell sorting was done. Material for sequencing was lung tumor tissue. This receptor was identified in a human donor with non-small cell lung cancer.

The encoded CDR3 is CASKADNYGYTF. In nucleotide form, the sequence is TGTGCCAGCAAGGCCGATAACTATGGCTACACCTTC. This receptor chain uses TRBV2 and TRBJ1-2, with no reliable assignment of the D segment. V is cut by 7 bases and J by 1 base, and the space between the germline ends is 7 bases. For CDR1 and CDR2, the germline V gene lists SNHLY and FYNNEI. The CDR3, from cysteine to phenylalanine, totals 12 residues. Only the CDR3 DNA stays, 36 bases, in frame from base 1.